This record looks at one T cell receptor (beta chain) sequence and its context. With a J-beta primer mix and a sample-barcoded 5' primer, a second PCR ran 7 to 11 cycles. MiXCR, applied by TCRdb to the 5' RACE reads, yields one record per CDR3 protein. The sample holds roughly 500,000 distinct CDR3 sequences, approximately 25% seen once. Per the germline V gene, CDR1 is SGHVS and CDR2 is FQNEAQ. The V segment lost 5 bases and the J segment 0 bases; nucleotides outside the gene matches: 6. The CDR3 length is 16 residues. These data belong to a study of blood T cells in healthy people across ages. A further study also used this sample, focusing on T cells of mothers and their children.

Input material: blood. This TCR derives from a boy between 10 and 17 years old in good health. The genes are TRBV7-8 and TRBJ2-7; 11 bases are shared with TRBD1. CDR3 nucleotide sequence: TGTGCCAGCAGCACCTCGGGACAGGGGGTCTCCTACGAGCAGTACTTC. Protein: CASSTSGQGVSYEQYF.